This T cell receptor beta chain was found in a study of PD-1 blockade in mismatch repair-deficient tumors. Profiling relied on immunoSEQ multiplex PCR, and the TCRdb table lists in-frame clones only, not all of them. The sample lists 100,000 to 150,000 clones; 88% were seen once. Three pembrolizumab responders had their TCRs sequenced. CDR1 and CDR2 from the germline V gene are SEHNR and FQNEAQ (reference sequence). V dropped 5 bases and J dropped 0; count of bases not matched to a gene: 3. CDR3 size: 15 residues. This receptor was obtained from an adult with mismatch repair-deficient cancer. J is TRBJ2-4 and V is TRBV7-9, with 8 bases fitting TRBD1. The sequences come from peripheral blood, collected approximately 72 weeks after starting pembrolizumab. The CDR3, as DNA: TGTGCCAGCAGCATGGACAGGGCAGCCAAAAACATTCAGTACTTC. Its translation is CASSMDRAAKNIQYF.